This TCR beta chain was identified during a study of OX40 agonist ivuxolimab in advanced cancers. Study-wide results and limits: Antigen specificity was not determined for the expanded peripheral T cells.

Regarding this clone: Its antigen remains unidentified.

The CDR3 is 19 residues long. The V gene's germline CDR1 is SGDLS and CDR2 YYNGEE. V was shortened by 4 bases and J by 10 bases, with 33 bases between the two germline ends. TCRdb's table, derived via immunoSEQ multiplex PCR, lists solely in-frame clones and lacks some. The sample holds 90,000 to 100,000 clones, around 95% seen once. The sequence derives from an adult with an advanced solid tumor such as melanoma, head and neck, liver or kidney cancer. The sample consisted of CD4+ or CD8+ T cells sorted from blood, taken in a trial of the OX40 agonist ivuxolimab. V gene TRBV9 combines with J gene TRBJ2-1, with D perhaps TRBD2 (6 bases). This CDR3 is CASSTGSGGSRAGAGEQFF. The CDR3 coding sequence is TGTGCCAGCAGCACCGGGTCTGGCGGGTCCCGGGCCGGGGCGGGGGAGCAGTTCTTC. Full variable domain (remainder filled in from reference TRBV9 and TRBJ2-1): DSGVTQTPKHLITATGQRVTLRCSPRSGDLSVYWYQQSLDQGLQFLIQYYNGEERAKGNILERFSAQQFPDLHSELNLSSLELGDSALYFCASSTGSGGSRAGAGEQFFGPGTRLTVL.